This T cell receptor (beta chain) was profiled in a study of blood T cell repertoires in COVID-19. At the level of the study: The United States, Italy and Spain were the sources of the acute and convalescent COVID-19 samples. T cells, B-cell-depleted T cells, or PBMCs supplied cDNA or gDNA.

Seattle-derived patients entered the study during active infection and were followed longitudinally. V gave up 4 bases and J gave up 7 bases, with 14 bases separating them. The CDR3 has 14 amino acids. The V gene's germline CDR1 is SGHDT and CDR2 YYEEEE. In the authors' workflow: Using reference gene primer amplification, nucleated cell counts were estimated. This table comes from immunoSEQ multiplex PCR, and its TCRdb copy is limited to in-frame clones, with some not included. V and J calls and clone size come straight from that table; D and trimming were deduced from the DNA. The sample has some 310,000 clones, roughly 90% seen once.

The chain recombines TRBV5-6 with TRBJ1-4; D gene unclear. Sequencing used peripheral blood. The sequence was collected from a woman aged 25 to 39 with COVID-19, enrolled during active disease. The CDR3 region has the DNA TGTGCCAGCAGCCGGGATCCCGGGAGTGAAAAACTGTTTTTT. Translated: CASSRDPGSEKLFF.